The 25 T cell receptor beta chains listed next were all sequenced from one sample in a study of CD8 T cells in Susac syndrome. RNA in amounts of roughly 0.45 to 1 ug was reverse transcribed with random hexamers. TCRdb re-called the immunoSEQ multiplex PCR reads through MiXCR, storing one row per CDR3 protein. The data contain about 110,000 distinct CDR3 sequences, roughly 96% of them singletons. What was sequenced was CD4+ T cells from PBMCs. These receptors were obtained from a human donor in good health.

The rearrangement joins TRBV24-1 to TRBJ2-7; TRBD1 matches 9 bases. CDR1 is KGHDR and CDR2 is SFDVKD in the germline V gene. Germline trimming cut 5 bases from V and 1 base from J; bases unmatched to any gene: 5. This CDR3 region has 15 residues. CDR3 DNA sequence: TGTGCCACCAGTGTCCAGGGACAGGGATCCTACGAGCAGTACTTC. Amino acids: CATSVQGQGSYEQYF.

This clonotype was found once. J is TRBJ2-5 and V is TRBV7-2; D might be TRBD1 or TRBD2, each matching 5 bases. This CDR3 region has 17 residues. The V and J ends lost 4 bases and 5 bases respectively, with 23 bases between them. CDR1 is SGHTA and CDR2 is FQGNSA in the germline V gene. In nucleotides, the CDR3 is TGTGCCAGCAGCTACCCCTTAGGGCAGGGAGCACGCGAGACCCAGTACTTC. Protein product: CASSYPLGQGARETQYF.

The chain couples TRBV20-1 to TRBJ2-2; a possible D gene is TRBD2 (5 bases). The CDR3 spans 14 residues. CDR1 DFQATT and CDR2 SNEGSKA come from the germline V gene (reference sequence). Between the trimmed V and J ends, which lost 0 bases and 1 base, there was a span of 6 bases. The CDR3 bases are TGCAGTGCTAGAGAGAGCGGGAACACCGGGGAGCTGTTTTTT. Translated: CSARESGNTGELFF.

The chain uses TRBV3-1 and TRBJ1-2; D is ambiguous. V was shortened by 1 base and J by 4 bases, with 10 bases between the two germline ends. The CDR3 runs to 14 residues. In germline, CDR1 is LGHDT, CDR2 YNNKEL (reference sequence). CDR3 bases: TGTGCCAGCAGCCAAGGTGGCAGTCTCTATGGCTACACCTTC. It translates to CASSQGGSLYGYTF.

The chain joins TRBV7-6 to TRBJ1-3; D is unresolved. V was clipped by 3 bases and J by 0 bases, with 6 bases between them. From germline, CDR1 is SGHVS and CDR2 FNYEAQ. The CDR3 has 14 amino acids. CDR3 region: CASSFKSSGNTIYF. In DNA form, the CDR3 reads TGTGCCAGCAGCTTTAAGAGCTCTGGAAACACCATATATTTT.

The genes are TRBV27 and TRBJ1-2, with D perhaps TRBD1 (6 bases). Germline lookup yields CDR1 MNHEY and CDR2 SMNVEV (reference sequence). CDR3 length: 15 amino acids. V lost 4 bases and J 3 bases, leaving 15 bases between the germline ends. CDR3 nucleotide sequence: TGTGCCAGCAGTTCACCGGGGGGGCGCGACTATGGCTACACCTTC. Translating it yields CASSSPGGRDYGYTF.

The genes are TRBV14 and TRBJ1-1; 8 nucleotides line up with TRBD1. In germline, CDR1 is SGHDN, CDR2 FVKESK. This CDR3 is built from 13 residues. The trim removed 6 bases at V and 6 bases at J, leaving 6 bases unmatched. CDR3 nucleotide sequence: TGTGCCAGCAGGTGGACAGGGAGACCTGAAGCTTTCTTT. It encodes CASRWTGRPEAFF.

The CDR3, as DNA: TGTGCCAGCAGCCAAGAATTAAGGGGAGGCGAGCAGTACTTC. It specifies CASSQELRGGEQYF. V is TRBV4-2 and J is TRBJ2-7; D perhaps matches TRBD2 (6 bases). Germline V gene lookup returns CDR1 LGHNA and CDR2 YNFKEQ. The CDR3 covers 14 residues. Trimming took 0 bases from V and 6 from J, leaving 12 bases between them.

The gene calls are TRBV5-1 and TRBJ2-5; 11 bases map to TRBD2. Germline V gives CDR1 SGHRS, CDR2 YFSETQ. The CDR3 covers 17 residues. Trimming took 4 bases from V and 5 from J; bases not matched to a gene: 13. The CDR3 coding sequence is TGCGCCAGCAGCCGACGACTAGCGGGGTTTTCAATGGAGACCCAGTACTTC. It yields the protein CASSRRLAGFSMETQYF.

The chain recombines TRBV6-6 with TRBJ1-4; D unresolved. Trimming cost V 0 bases and J 1 base, with 9 bases left between them. This CDR3 is 16 amino acids long. Germline V gene sequence: CDR1 MNHNY, CDR2 SVGAGI (reference sequence). CDR3: CASSYSVPRTNEKLFF. CDR3 coding DNA: TGTGCCAGCAGTTACTCTGTTCCTAGAACTAATGAAAAACTGTTTTTT.

The chain recombines TRBV5-6 with TRBJ2-5; D may match TRBD1 or TRBD2 (7 bases each). Germline CDR1 SGHDT, CDR2 YYEEEE. CDR3 length: 17 amino acids. Trimming removed 1 base at V and 4 bases at J, with 20 bases between. CDR3 DNA: TGTGCCAGCAGCTTGTTCCTAGCGGACCCAGGGGGAGAGACCCAGTACTTC. Amino acids: CASSLFLADPGGETQYF.

The J gene is TRBJ2-2, the V gene TRBV6-1, with 10 bases lining up with TRBD2. Looked up from germline, CDR1 is MNHNS and CDR2 is SASEGT. The CDR3 contains 16 residues. With 6 bases clipped from V and 5 bases from J, the junction kept 9 bases outside the gene matches. The DNA for the CDR3 is TGTGCCAGCAGGCCCCCGGGACTAGCGAGGACCGGGGAGCTGTTTTTT. Protein product: CASRPPGLARTGELFF.

This chain links TRBV19 with TRBJ1-1; no reliable D call. Trimming took 1 base from V and 2 from J, leaving 8 bases between them. This CDR3 is 14 amino acids long. From germline, CDR1 is LNHDA and CDR2 SQIVND (reference sequence). CDR3 sequence: CASSIVPVNTEAFF. CDR3 DNA: TGTGCCAGTAGTATAGTCCCGGTTAACACTGAAGCTTTCTTT.

The chain links TRBV6-5 to TRBJ2-7, with 7 bases lining up with TRBD1. Germline V gives CDR1 MNHEY, CDR2 SVGAGI. Trimming took 5 bases from V and 0 from J; bases not matched to a gene: 7. The CDR3 runs 15 residues. The DNA of the CDR3 is TGTGCCAGCAGTCCCTGGGGACAGAGCTCCTACGAGCAGTACTTC. This encodes CASSPWGQSSYEQYF.

The chain has TRBV28 and TRBJ1-2, with D unresolved. With 3 bases removed from V and 8 bases from J, the gap between germline ends came to 10 bases. Germline-derived CDR1 and CDR2 are MDHEN and SYDVKM. The CDR3 sequence is 12 residues long. The CDR3 nucleotides read TGTGCCAGCAGTTTCGCCCGGGAGGGCTACACCTTC. Its translation: CASSFAREGYTF.

The chain carries TRBV7-9 and TRBJ1-1, with unresolved D. The CDR3 totals 14 residues. The germline V gene has CDR1 SEHNR and CDR2 FQNEAQ (reference sequence). V gave up 2 bases and J gave up 0 bases, with 7 bases separating them. The CDR3 bases are TGTGCCAGCAGCTTATCTATGCTGAACACTGAAGCTTTCTTT. This translates into CASSLSMLNTEAFF.

V is TRBV20-1 and J is TRBJ1-1; the match to TRBD1 covers 9 bases. From germline, CDR1 is DFQATT and CDR2 SNEGSKA (reference sequence). Trimming at V came to 0 bases and at J to 4 bases, leaving 6 bases not matched to a gene. The CDR3 extends over 15 amino acids. The DNA of the CDR3 is TGCAGTGCTAGAGAGGGGACAGGGCAGGCCACTGAAGCTTTCTTT. Translation: CSAREGTGQATEAFF.

The chain joins TRBV12-5 to TRBJ2-3; D might be TRBD1 (5 bases). The CDR3 totals 13 residues. The germline V gene has CDR1 LGHNT and CDR2 FRNRAP. The V and J ends lost 7 bases and 5 bases respectively, with 13 bases between them. CDR3 coding DNA: TGTGCTAGTGCCCTAGACAGTCAAGATACGCAGTATTTT. Its protein is CASALDSQDTQYF. Together with reference TRBV12-5 and TRBJ2-3, the CDR3 gives the full variable domain: DARVTQTPRHKVTEMGQEVTMRCQPILGHNTVFWYRQTMMQGLELLAYFRNRAPLDDSGMPKDRFSAEMPDATLATLKIQPSEPRDSAVYFCASALDSQDTQYFGPGTRLTVL.

The rearrangement links TRBV19 to TRBJ2-3; 7 bases are a match to TRBD2. Trimming cost V 8 bases and J 2 bases; bases outside gene matches: 4. CDR1 LNHDA and CDR2 SQIVND come from the germline V gene (reference sequence). The CDR3 length is 13 residues. For the CDR3, the DNA is TGTGCCAGTGGGAGGGCGTACACAGATACGCAGTATTTT. Protein sequence: CASGRAYTDTQYF.

The count of this clonotype is one. The chain recombines TRBV29-1 with TRBJ2-3, with TRBD2 as a possible D gene (5 bases). The V end lost 2 bases, the J end lost 10 bases, and 10 bases lay between the germline ends. The germline V gene encodes CDR1 SQVTM and CDR2 ANQGSEA. The CDR3 length is 11 residues. In nucleotides, the CDR3 is TGCAGCGTTGAACAGTCTAGCCCGCAGTATTTT. Residues: CSVEQSSPQYF.

The CDR3 region is CATRLRVNTEAFF. The CDR3 DNA reads as TGTGCCACCCGACTGAGAGTGAACACTGAAGCTTTCTTT. The chain is built from TRBV6-5 and TRBJ1-1, with D uncertain. V lost 10 bases to trimming and J lost 0 bases, with 12 bases between them. The CDR3 consists of 13 residues. From germline, CDR1 is MNHEY and CDR2 SVGAGI.

The chain recombines TRBV28 with TRBJ1-4; D not certain. The CDR3 runs to 12 residues. Trimming took 4 bases from V and 11 from J, leaving 11 bases between them. CDR1 and CDR2 (germline): MDHEN, SYDVKM. The CDR3 spells CASSSLLSKLFF. The CDR3 DNA reads TGTGCCAGCAGTTCCCTCCTCTCGAAACTGTTTTTT.

The V call is TRBV3-1, the J call TRBJ2-7; 10 positions agree with TRBD2. Unmatched junction bases numbered 4, after V lost 4 bases and J lost 4 bases. Germline V gene sequence: CDR1 LGHDT, CDR2 YNNKEL (reference sequence). This CDR3 is built from 14 residues. CDR3 nucleotide sequence: TGTGCCAGCAGCCGCAGCGGGGGGGGGTACGAGCAGTACTTC. This sequence encodes CASSRSGGGYEQYF.

This chain connects TRBV3-1 to TRBJ2-7; D ambiguous. CDR3 length equals 13 residues. CDR1 is LGHDT, CDR2 YNNKEL, per germline (reference sequence). V lost 1 base and J 3 bases, leaving 7 bases between the germline ends. The CDR3 sequence: CASSQATVYEQYF. The CDR3 nucleotides read TGTGCCAGCAGCCAAGCCACAGTCTACGAGCAGTACTTC.

This chain connects TRBV7-3 to TRBJ1-6; 8 bases line up with TRBD1. There are 16 residues in the CDR3. Unmatched junction bases numbered 6, after V lost 6 bases and J lost 2 bases. Germline V CDR1 and CDR2: SGHTA, FQGTGA. Here the CDR3 reads CASRTGALTYNSPLHF. DNA for the CDR3: TGTGCCAGCAGGACAGGGGCCCTCACCTATAATTCACCCCTCCACTTT. Supplemented by reference TRBV7-3 and TRBJ1-6, the full variable domain reads GAGVSQTPSNKVTEKGKYVELRCDPISGHTALYWYRQSLGQGPEFLIYFQGTGAADDSGLPNDRFFAVRPEGSVSTLKIQRTERGDSAVYLCASRTGALTYNSPLHFGNGTRLTVT.